This T cell receptor beta chain was recorded in a study of T cell repertoires in aging, cancer and after chemotherapy. Study in general: Pre- and post-chemotherapy samples were paired from glioblastoma patients treated with temozolomide-based therapy.

With respect to this clonotype: The antigen remains undetermined.

The template was genomic DNA from peripheral blood, not RNA. TRB rearrangements spanning V, D and J were amplified using mixed TRB-A/B primers. TCRdb recomputed calls from the multiplex PCR reads with MiXCR, one row per CDR3 protein. The sample has 3,900 or so distinct CDR3 sequences, 29% seen once; the top ten hold about 20%. Whole-study results and caveats: In each cancer cohort, median generation probability increased across chemotherapy, suggesting thymic output rebounded. Loss of evenness, beyond lost richness, contributed to age-related TCR diversity decline in cancer patients. Immunological memory after chemotherapy cannot be judged from the repertoire data.

This clonotype was sampled from a human donor with a solid tumor. Material for sequencing was blood.

Here the CDR3 reads CASSPREGNRILHTGELFF. DNA for the CDR3: TGCGCCAGCAGCCCGCGGGAGGGAAATCGGATTCTGCACACCGGGGAGCTGTTTTTT. The rearrangement joins TRBV4-1 to TRBJ2-2; TRBD2 matches 9 bases. The V and J ends lost 4 bases and 3 bases, in that order; junction bases with no gene match: 15. The germline CDR1 and CDR2 sequences are MGHRA and YSYEKL. The CDR3 has 19 residues.